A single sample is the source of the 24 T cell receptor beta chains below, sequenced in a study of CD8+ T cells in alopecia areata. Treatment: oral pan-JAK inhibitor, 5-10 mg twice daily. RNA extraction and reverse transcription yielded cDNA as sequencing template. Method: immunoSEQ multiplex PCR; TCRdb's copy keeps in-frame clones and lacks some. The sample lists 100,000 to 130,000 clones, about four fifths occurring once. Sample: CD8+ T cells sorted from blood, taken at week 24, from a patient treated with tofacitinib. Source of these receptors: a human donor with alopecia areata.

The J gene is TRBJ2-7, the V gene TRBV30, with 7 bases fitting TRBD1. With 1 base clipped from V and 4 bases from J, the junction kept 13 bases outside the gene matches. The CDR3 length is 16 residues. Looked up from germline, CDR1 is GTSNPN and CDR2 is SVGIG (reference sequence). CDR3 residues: CAWSALRDPGGYEQYF. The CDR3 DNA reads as TGTGCCTGGAGTGCTCTCCGGGACCCAGGGGGTTACGAGCAGTACTTC. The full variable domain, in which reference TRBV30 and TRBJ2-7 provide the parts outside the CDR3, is SQTIHQWPATLVQPVGSPLSLECTVEGTSNPNLYWYRQAAGRGLQLLFYSVGIGQISSEVPQNLSASRPQDRQFILSSKKLLLSDSGFYLCAWSALRDPGGYEQYFGPGTRLTVT.

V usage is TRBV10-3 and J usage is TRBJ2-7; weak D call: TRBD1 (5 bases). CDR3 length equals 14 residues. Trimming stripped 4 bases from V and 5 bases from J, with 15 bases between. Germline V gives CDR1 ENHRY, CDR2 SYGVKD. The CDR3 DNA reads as TGTGCCATCAGTGTGGAACACAGGAGAAACGAGCAGTACTTC. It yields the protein CAISVEHRRNEQYF.

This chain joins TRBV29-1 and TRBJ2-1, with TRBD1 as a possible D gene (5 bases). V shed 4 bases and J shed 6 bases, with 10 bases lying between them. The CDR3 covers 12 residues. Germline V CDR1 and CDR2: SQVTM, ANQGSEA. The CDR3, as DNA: TGCAGCGTTGCAGGGTTCGGCAATGAGCAGTTCTTC. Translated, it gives CSVAGFGNEQFF.

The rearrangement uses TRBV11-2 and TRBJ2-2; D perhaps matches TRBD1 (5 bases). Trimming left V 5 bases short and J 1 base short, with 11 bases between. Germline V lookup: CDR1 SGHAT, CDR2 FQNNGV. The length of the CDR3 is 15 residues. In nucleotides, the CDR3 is TGTGCCAGCAGCCCGCAAACAGGGAACACCGGGGAGCTGTTTTTT. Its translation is CASSPQTGNTGELFF.

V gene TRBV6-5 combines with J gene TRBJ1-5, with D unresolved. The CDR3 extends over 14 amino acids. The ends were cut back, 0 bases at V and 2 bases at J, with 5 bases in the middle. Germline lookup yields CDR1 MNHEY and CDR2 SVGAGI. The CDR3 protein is CASSYSAGNQPQHF. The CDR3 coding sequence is TGTGCCAGCAGTTACTCGGCAGGCAATCAGCCCCAGCATTTT.

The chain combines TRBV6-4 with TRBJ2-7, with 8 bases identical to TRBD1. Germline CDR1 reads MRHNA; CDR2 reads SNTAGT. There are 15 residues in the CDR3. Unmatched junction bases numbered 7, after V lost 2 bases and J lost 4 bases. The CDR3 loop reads CASSDPPGGMYEQYF. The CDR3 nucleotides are TGTGCCAGCAGTGACCCCCCAGGGGGCATGTACGAGCAGTACTTC.

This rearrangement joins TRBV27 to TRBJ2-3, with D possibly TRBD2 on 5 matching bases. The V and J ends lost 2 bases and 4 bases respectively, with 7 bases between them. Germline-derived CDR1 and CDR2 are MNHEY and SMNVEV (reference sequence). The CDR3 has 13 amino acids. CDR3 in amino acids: CASSLQEADTQYF. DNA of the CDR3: TGTGCCAGCAGTTTACAGGAGGCAGATACGCAGTATTTT.

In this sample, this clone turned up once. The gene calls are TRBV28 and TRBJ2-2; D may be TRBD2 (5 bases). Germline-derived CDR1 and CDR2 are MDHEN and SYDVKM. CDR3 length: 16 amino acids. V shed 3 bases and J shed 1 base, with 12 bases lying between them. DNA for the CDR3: TGTGCCAGCAGTTTCGACTACTCCCTGAACACCGGGGAGCTGTTTTTT. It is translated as CASSFDYSLNTGELFF.

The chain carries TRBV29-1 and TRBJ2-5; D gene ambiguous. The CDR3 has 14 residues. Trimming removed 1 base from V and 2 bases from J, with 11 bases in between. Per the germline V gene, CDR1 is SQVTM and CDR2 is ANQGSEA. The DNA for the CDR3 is TGCAGCGTTGAAGGCTTGGGCAGGCAAGAGACCCAGTACTTC. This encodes CSVEGLGRQETQYF.

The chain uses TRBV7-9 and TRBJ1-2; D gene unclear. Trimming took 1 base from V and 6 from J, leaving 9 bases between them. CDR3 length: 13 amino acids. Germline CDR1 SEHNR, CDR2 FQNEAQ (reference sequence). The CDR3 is CASSLGAGDGYTF. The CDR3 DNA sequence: TGTGCCAGCAGCTTAGGCGCCGGAGATGGCTACACCTTC.

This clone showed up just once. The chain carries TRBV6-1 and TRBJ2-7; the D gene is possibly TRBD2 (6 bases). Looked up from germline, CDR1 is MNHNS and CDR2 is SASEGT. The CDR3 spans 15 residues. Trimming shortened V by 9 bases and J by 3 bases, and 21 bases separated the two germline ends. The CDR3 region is CASNPTGEDNYEQYF. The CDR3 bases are TGTGCCAGTAATCCCACCGGGGAGGACAACTACGAGCAGTACTTC.

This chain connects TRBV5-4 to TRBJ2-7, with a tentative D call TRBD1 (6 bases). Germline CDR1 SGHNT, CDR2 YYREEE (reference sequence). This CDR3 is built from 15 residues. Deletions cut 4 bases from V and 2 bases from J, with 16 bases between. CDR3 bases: TGTGCCAGCAGCGCATCGCAGGGGCGCGCCTACGAGCAGTACTTC. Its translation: CASSASQGRAYEQYF.

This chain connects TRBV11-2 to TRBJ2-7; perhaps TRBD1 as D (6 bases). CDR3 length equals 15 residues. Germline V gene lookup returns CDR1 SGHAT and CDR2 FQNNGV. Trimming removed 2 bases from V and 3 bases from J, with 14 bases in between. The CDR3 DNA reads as TGTGCCAGCAGCTTACAGCCCGGGACAAACTACGAGCAGTACTTC. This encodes CASSLQPGTNYEQYF.

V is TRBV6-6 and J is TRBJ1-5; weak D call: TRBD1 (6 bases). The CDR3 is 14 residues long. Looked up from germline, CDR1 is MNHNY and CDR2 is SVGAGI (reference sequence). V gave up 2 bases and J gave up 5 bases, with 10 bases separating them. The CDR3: CASSYRGADQPQHF. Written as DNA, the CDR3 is TGTGCCAGCAGTTACAGGGGGGCAGATCAGCCCCAGCATTTT.

As DNA, the CDR3 is TGCGCCAGCACCCAACGGGACAGGGGTAATCAGCCCCAGCATTTT. This codes for CASTQRDRGNQPQHF. This sequence joins TRBV23-1 and TRBJ1-5, with 10 nucleotides matching TRBD1. TRBV23-1 is assigned to the ORF class and has an uncertain function. The CDR3 is 15 amino acids. V dropped 7 bases and J dropped 4; count of bases not matched to a gene: 7.

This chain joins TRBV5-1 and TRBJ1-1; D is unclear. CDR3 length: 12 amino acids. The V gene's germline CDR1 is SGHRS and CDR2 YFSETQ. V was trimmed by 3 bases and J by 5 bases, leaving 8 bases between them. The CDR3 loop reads CASSYLGTEAFF. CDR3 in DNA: TGCGCCAGCAGCTATCTAGGAACTGAAGCTTTCTTT.

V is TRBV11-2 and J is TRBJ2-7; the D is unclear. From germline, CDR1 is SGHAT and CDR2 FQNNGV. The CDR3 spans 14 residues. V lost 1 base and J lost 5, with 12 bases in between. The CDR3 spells CASSLVVGPNEQYF. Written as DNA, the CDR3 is TGTGCCAGCAGCTTAGTGGTGGGTCCTAACGAGCAGTACTTC.

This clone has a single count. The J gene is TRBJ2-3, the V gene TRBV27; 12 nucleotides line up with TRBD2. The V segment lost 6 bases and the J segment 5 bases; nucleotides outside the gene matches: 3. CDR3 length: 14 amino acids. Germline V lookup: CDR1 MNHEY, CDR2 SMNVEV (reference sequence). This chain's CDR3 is CASRGLAGLDTQYF. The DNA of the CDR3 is TGTGCCAGCAGAGGACTAGCGGGGTTAGATACGCAGTATTTT.

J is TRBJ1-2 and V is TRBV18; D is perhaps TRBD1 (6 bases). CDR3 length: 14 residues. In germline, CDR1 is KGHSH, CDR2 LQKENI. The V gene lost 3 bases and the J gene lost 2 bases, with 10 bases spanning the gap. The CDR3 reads CASSPSDRNYGYTF. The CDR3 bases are TGTGCCAGCTCACCGTCGGACAGAAACTATGGCTACACCTTC.

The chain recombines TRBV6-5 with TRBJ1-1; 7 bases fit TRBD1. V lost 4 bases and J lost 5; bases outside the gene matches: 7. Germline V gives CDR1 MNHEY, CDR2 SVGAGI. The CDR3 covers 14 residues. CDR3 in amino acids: CASSSQQGTTEAFF. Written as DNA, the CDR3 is TGTGCCAGCAGTTCCCAACAGGGGACGACTGAAGCTTTCTTT.

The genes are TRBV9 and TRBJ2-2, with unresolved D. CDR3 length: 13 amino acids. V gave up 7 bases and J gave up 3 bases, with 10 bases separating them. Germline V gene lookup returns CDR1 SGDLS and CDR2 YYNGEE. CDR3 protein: CASEFEDTGELFF. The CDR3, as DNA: TGTGCCAGCGAATTTGAGGACACCGGGGAGCTGTTTTTT.

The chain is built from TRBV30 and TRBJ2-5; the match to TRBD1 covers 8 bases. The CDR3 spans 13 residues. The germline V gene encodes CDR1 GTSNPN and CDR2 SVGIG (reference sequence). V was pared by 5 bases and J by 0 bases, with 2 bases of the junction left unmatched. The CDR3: CAWDRGYQETQYF. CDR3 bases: TGTGCCTGGGACAGGGGCTACCAAGAGACCCAGTACTTC. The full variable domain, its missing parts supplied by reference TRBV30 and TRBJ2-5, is SQTIHQWPATLVQPVGSPLSLECTVEGTSNPNLYWYRQAAGRGLQLLFYSVGIGQISSEVPQNLSASRPQDRQFILSSKKLLLSDSGFYLCAWDRGYQETQYFGPGTRLLVL.

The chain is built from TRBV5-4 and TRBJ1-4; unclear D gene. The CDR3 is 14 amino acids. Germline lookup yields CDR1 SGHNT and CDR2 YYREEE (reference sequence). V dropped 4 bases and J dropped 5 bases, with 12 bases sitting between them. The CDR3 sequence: CASSVTGENEKLFF. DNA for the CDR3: TGTGCCAGCAGCGTGACGGGTGAGAATGAAAAACTGTTTTTT.

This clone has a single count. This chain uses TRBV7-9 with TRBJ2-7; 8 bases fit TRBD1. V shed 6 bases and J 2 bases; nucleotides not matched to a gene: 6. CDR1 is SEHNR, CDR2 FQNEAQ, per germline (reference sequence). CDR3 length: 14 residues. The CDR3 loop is CASSHRGKAYEQYF. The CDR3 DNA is TGTGCCAGCAGTCACAGGGGGAAAGCCTACGAGCAGTACTTC.